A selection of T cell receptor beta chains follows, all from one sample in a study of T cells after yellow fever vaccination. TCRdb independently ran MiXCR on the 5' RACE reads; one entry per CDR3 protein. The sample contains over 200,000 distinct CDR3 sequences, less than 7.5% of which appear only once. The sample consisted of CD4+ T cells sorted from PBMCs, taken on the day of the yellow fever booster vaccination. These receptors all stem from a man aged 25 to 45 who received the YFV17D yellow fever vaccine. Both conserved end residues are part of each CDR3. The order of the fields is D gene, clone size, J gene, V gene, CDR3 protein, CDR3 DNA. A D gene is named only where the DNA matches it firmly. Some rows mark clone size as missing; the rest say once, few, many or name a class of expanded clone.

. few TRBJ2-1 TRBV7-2 CASRLTSYNEQFF TGTGCCAGCAGACTGACTAGTTACAATGAGCAGTTCTTC
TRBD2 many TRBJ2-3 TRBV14 CASSFQREAVVDTQYF TGTGCCAGCAGCTTTCAGCGGGAGGCGGTCGTAGATACGCAGTATTTT
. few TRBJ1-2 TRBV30 CAWSTYWGANYGYTF TGTGCCTGGAGTACCTACTGGGGAGCTAACTATGGCTACACCTTC
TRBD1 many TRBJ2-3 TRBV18 CASLGQGTDTQYF TGTGCCAGCTTGGGACAGGGCACAGATACGCAGTATTTT
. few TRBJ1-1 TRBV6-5 CASSYIRKLNTEAFF TGTGCCAGCAGTTACATTCGGAAACTCAACACTGAAGCTTTCTTT
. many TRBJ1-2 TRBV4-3 CASSQAPRGQGYGYTF TGCGCCAGCAGCCAAGCCCCGCGGGGGCAGGGCTATGGCTACACCTTC
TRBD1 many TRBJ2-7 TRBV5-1 CASSPVDRAYEQYF TGCGCCAGCAGCCCAGTGGACAGGGCCTACGAGCAGTACTTC
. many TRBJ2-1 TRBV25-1 CAAGRNYNEQFF TGTGCCGCGGGCAGAAACTACAATGAGCAGTTCTTC
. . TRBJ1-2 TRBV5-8 CASSLTTIMNYGYTF TGTGCCAGCAGCTTGACTACCATTATGAACTATGGCTACACCTTC
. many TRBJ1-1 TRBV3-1 CASTQGGFAEAFF TGTGCCAGCACCCAAGGTGGGTTCGCTGAAGCTTTCTTT
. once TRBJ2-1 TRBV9 CASSAQTGTPQFF TGTGCCAGCAGCGCCCAGACCGGGACTCCCCAGTTCTTC
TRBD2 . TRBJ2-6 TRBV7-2 CASSLQRGASGANVLTF TGTGCCAGCAGCTTACAGCGGGGCGCCTCTGGGGCCAACGTCCTGACTTTC
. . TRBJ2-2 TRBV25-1 CASSGHGTGELFF TGTGCCAGCAGTGGGCACGGGACTGGGGAGCTGTTTTTT
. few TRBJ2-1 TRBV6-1 CASLLGGNIYYNEQFF TGTGCCAGCCTGTTGGGCGGGAACATTTACTACAATGAGCAGTTCTTC
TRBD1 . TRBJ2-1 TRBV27 CASKRDRVDNEQFF TGTGCCAGCAAGCGGGACAGGGTCGACAATGAGCAGTTCTTC
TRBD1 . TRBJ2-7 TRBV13 CASSPFAGQGAPFGRREQYF TGTGCCAGCAGCCCCTTTGCCGGACAGGGGGCGCCTTTCGGGAGGAGGGAGCAGTACTTC
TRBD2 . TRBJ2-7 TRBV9 CASSVGLAGTNGEEQYF TGTGCCAGCAGCGTAGGGCTAGCGGGAACAAATGGAGAGGAGCAGTACTTC
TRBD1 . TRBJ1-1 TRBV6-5 CASSYSSGQGRTEAFF TGTGCCAGCAGTTATAGCTCCGGACAGGGGAGAACTGAAGCTTTCTTT
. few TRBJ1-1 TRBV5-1 CASTIDTTNTEAFF TGCGCCAGCACAATAGACACAACGAACACTGAAGCTTTCTTT
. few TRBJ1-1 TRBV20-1 CSAENAGTENTEAFF TGCAGTGCGGAGAATGCCGGGACGGAGAACACTGAAGCTTTCTTT
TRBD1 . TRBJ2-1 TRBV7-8 CASSLVRTGNEQFF TGTGCCAGCAGCTTAGTCCGGACAGGGAATGAGCAGTTCTTC
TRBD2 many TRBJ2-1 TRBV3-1 CASSQDIGSGSSEQFF TGTGCCAGCAGCCAAGATATCGGTAGCGGGAGTTCTGAGCAGTTCTTC
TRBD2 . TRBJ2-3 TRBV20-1 CSAHNRLAGAPDTQYF TGCAGTGCTCACAACCGACTAGCGGGAGCCCCAGATACGCAGTATTTT
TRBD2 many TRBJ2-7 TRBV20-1 CSAIRTSGYEQYF TGCAGTGCCATACGGACTAGCGGGTACGAGCAGTACTTC
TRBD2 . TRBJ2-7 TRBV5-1 CASSYPPGTSGYEQYF TGCGCCAGCAGCTACCCCCCCGGGACTAGCGGATACGAGCAGTACTTC
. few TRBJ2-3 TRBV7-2 CATAEGGTDTQYF TGTGCCACCGCAGAGGGGGGCACAGATACGCAGTATTTT
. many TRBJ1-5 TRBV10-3 CAISEEQGNQPQHF TGTGCCATCAGTGAGGAACAGGGAAATCAGCCCCAGCATTTT
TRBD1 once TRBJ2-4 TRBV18 CASSVPGQGNIQYF TGTGCCAGCTCGGTACCGGGACAGGGAAACATTCAGTACTTC
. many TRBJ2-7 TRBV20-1 CSANRDTATYEQYF TGCAGTGCGAACCGGGACACAGCCACCTACGAGCAGTACTTC
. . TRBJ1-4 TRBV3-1 CASRADNEKLFF TGTGCCAGCAGGGCAGATAATGAAAAACTGTTTTTT
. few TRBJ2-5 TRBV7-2 CASSPVGVETQYF TGTGCCAGCAGTCCCGTGGGGGTGGAGACCCAGTACTTC
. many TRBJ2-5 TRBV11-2 CASRRPGTPQETQYF TGTGCCAGCAGACGCCCCGGGACACCTCAAGAGACCCAGTACTTC
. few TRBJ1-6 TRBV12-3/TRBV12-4 CASRPVKGVKNSPLHF TGTGCCAGCAGACCGGTGAAGGGAGTAAAGAATTCACCCCTCCACTTT
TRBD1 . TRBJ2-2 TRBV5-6 CASSRRVRDRGPGELFF TGTGCCAGCAGCCGACGCGTCCGGGACAGGGGGCCCGGGGAGCTGTTTTTT
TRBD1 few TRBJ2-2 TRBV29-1 CSARQGPMNTGELFF TGCAGCGCAAGACAGGGCCCAATGAACACCGGGGAGCTGTTTTTT
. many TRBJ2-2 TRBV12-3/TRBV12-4 CASSAGWGGELFF TGTGCCAGCAGTGCGGGTTGGGGCGGGGAGCTGTTTTTT
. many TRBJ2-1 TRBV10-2 CASGSRPNEQFF TGCGCCAGCGGGTCGCGTCCGAATGAGCAGTTCTTC
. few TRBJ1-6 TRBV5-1 CASSLGTTEPLHF TGCGCCAGCAGCTTGGGGACGACGGAACCCCTCCACTTT
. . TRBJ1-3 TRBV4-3 CASSQDLSGSGNTIYF TGCGCCAGCAGCCAAGATCTTTCAGGGTCTGGAAACACCATATATTTT
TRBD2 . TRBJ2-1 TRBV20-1 CSARDPLLAGAFNEQFF TGCAGTGCTAGGGATCCCCTACTAGCGGGAGCATTCAATGAGCAGTTCTTC
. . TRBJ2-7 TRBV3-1 CASSHEGGTYEQYF TGTGCCAGCAGCCACGAAGGGGGAACTTACGAGCAGTACTTC
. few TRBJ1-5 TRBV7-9 CASSLGGQRNQPQHF TGTGCCAGCAGCTTAGGTGGACAACGCAATCAGCCCCAGCATTTT
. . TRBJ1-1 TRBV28 CASSADLKVLEAFF TGTGCCAGCAGTGCCGACTTGAAGGTGCTTGAAGCTTTCTTT
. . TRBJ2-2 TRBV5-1 CASSGTAANTGELFF TGCGCCAGCAGCGGGACGGCAGCGAACACCGGGGAGCTGTTTTTT
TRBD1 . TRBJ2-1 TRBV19 CASSIEGQGGLSEQFF TGTGCCAGTAGTATAGAGGGACAGGGAGGCCTGAGTGAGCAGTTCTTC
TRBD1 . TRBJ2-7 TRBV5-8 CASSEGQSSYEQYF TGTGCCAGCAGCGAGGGACAGAGCTCCTACGAGCAGTACTTC
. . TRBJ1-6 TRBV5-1 CASSPDGTTYNSPLHF TGCGCCAGCAGCCCGGACGGGACAACCTATAATTCACCCCTCCACTTT
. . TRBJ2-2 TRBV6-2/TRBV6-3 CASSLQSTHTGELFF TGTGCCAGCAGTTTGCAAAGTACTCACACCGGGGAGCTGTTTTTT
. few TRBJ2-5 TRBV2 CASSELDSWGTQYF TGTGCCAGCAGTGAACTCGACAGTTGGGGGACCCAGTACTTC
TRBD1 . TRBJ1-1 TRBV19 CATGTGTNSEAFF TGTGCCACCGGGACAGGGACGAACAGTGAAGCTTTCTTT
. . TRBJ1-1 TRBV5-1 CASSLEQRRSEAFF TGCGCCAGCAGCTTGGAACAGCGGAGGTCTGAAGCTTTCTTT
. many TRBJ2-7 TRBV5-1 CASSDQGSSYEQYF TGCGCCAGCAGCGATCAGGGGTCCTCCTACGAGCAGTACTTC
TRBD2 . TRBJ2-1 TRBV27 CASSLSREGPQFF TGTGCCAGCAGTTTGTCTCGGGAGGGCCCCCAGTTCTTC
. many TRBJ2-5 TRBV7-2 CASSSVGMVETQYF TGTGCCAGCAGCAGCGTCGGGATGGTAGAGACCCAGTACTTC
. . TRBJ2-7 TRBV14 CASSQDWGDSYEQYF TGTGCCAGCAGCCAAGATTGGGGGGACAGCTACGAGCAGTACTTC
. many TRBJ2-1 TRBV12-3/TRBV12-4 CASSLEAGVDEQFF TGTGCCAGCAGTTTAGAGGCCGGGGTCGATGAGCAGTTCTTC
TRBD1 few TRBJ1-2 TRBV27 CASSRKTGGPYGYTF TGTGCCAGCAGCCGAAAAACAGGGGGCCCGTATGGCTACACCTTC
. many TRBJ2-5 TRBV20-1 CSASLRGETQYF TGCAGTGCCAGTCTGAGGGGAGAGACCCAGTACTTC
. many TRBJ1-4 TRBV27 CASSFRGQVEKLFF TGTGCCAGCAGTTTCCGGGGGCAGGTTGAAAAACTGTTTTTT
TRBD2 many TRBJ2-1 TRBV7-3 CASSSAGWDNEQFF TGTGCCAGCAGCTCAGCGGGATGGGACAATGAGCAGTTCTTC